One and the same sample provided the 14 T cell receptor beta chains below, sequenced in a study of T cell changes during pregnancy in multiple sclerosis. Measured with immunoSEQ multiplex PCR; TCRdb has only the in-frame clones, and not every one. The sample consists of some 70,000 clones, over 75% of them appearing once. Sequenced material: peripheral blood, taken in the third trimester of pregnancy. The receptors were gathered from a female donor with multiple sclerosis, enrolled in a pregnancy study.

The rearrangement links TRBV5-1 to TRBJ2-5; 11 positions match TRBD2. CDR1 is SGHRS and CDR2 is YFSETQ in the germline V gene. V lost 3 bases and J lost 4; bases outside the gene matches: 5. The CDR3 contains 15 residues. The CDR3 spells CASSSRLAGRETQYF. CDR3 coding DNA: TGCGCCAGCAGCTCCCGACTAGCGGGAAGAGAGACCCAGTACTTC.

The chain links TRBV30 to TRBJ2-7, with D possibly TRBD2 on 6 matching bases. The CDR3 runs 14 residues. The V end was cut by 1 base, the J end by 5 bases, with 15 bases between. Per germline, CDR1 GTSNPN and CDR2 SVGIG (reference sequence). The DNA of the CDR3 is TGTGCCTGGAGTGAGGGACTCTCCAACCACGAGCAGTACTTC. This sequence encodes CAWSEGLSNHEQYF.

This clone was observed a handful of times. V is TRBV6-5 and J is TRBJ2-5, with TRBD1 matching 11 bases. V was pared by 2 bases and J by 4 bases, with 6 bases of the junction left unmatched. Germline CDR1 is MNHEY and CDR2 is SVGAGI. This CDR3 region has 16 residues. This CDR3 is CASSYRPGTGGETQYF. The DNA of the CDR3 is TGTGCCAGCAGTTACCGACCCGGGACAGGGGGAGAGACCCAGTACTTC.

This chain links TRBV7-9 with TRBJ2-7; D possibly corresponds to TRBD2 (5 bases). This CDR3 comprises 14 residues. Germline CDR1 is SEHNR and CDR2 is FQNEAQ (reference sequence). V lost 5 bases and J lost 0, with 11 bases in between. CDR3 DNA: TGTGCCAGCAGCCCGGACTCCTTCTCCTACGAGCAGTACTTC. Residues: CASSPDSFSYEQYF.

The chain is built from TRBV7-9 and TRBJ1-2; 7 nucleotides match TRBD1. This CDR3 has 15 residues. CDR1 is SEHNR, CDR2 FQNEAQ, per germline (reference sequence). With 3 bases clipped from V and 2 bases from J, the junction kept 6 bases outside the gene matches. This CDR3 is CASSFGGTVNYGYTF. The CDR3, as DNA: TGTGCCAGCAGCTTTGGGGGGACAGTCAACTATGGCTACACCTTC.

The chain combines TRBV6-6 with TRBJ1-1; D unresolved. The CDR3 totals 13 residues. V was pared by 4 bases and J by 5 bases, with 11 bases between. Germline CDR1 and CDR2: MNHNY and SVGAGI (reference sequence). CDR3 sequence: CASSLGSGTEAFF. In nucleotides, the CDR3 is TGTGCCAGCAGTTTAGGGAGTGGGACTGAAGCTTTCTTT.

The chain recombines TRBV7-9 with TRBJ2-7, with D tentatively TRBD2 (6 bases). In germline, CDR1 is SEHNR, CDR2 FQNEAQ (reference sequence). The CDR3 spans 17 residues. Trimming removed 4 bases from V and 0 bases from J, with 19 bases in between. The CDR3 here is CASSSELERASSYEQYF. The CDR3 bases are TGTGCCAGCAGCTCAGAGTTGGAGCGGGCAAGCTCCTACGAGCAGTACTTC.

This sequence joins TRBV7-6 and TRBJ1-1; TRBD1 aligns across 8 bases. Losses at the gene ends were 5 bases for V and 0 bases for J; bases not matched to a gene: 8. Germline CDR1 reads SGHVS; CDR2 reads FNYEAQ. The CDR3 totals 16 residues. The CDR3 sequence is CASSPGQGPMNTEAFF. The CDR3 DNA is TGTGCCAGCAGCCCAGGACAGGGTCCCATGAACACTGAAGCTTTCTTT.

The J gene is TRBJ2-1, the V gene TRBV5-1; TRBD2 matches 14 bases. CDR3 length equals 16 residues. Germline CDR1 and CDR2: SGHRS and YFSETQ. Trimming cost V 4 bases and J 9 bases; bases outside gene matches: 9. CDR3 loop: CASSAGTSGSGGEQFF. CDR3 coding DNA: TGCGCCAGCAGCGCTGGGACTAGCGGGAGTGGAGGTGAGCAGTTCTTC.

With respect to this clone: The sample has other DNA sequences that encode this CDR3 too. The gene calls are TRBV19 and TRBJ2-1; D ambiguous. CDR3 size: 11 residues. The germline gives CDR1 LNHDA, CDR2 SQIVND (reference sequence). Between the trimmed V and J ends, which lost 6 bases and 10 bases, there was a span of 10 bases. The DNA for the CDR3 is TGTGCCAGTAGGGTGTCCAGAGAGCAGTTCTTC. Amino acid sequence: CASRVSREQFF.

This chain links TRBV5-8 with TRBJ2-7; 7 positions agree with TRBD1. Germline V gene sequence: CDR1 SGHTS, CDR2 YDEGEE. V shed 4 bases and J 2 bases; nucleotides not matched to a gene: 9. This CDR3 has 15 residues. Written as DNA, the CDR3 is TGTGCCAGCAGCCCAAGGACAGGATTAACCTACGAGCAGTACTTC. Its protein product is CASSPRTGLTYEQYF.

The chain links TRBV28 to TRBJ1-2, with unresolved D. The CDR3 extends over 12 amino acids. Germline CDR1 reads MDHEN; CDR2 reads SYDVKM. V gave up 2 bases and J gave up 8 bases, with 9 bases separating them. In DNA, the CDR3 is TGTGCCAGCAGTTTACCTAGAGAGGGCTACACCTTC. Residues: CASSLPREGYTF.

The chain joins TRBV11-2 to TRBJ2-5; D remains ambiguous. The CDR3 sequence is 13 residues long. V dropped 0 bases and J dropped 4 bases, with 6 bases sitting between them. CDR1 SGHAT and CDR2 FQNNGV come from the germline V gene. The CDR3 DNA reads TGTGCCAGCAGCTTAGATAGTCCAGAGACCCAGTACTTC. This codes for CASSLDSPETQYF.

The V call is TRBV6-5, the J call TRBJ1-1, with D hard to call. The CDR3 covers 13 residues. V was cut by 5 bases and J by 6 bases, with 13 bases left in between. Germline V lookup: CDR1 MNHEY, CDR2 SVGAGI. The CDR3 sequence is CASSPEGVPEAFF. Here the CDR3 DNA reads TGTGCCAGCAGTCCGGAGGGCGTCCCTGAAGCTTTCTTT.